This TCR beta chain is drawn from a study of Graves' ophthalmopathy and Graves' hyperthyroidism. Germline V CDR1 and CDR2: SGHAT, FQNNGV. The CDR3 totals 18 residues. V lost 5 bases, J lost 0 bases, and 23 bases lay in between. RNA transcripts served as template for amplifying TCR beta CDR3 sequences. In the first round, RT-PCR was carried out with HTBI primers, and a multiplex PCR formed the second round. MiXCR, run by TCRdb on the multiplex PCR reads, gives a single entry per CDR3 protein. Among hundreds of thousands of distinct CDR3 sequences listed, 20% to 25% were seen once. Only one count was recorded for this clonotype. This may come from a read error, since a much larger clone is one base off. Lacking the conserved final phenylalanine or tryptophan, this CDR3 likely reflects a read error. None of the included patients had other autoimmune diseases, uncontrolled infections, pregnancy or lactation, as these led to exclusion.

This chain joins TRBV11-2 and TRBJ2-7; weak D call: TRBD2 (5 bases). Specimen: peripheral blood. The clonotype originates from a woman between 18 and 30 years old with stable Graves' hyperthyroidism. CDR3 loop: CASSRLPTSRVFSYEQYI. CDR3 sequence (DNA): TGTGCCAGCAGCCGACTACCCACGTCCCGGGTATTCTCCTACGAGCAGTACATC.